These 32 T cell receptor beta chains were all obtained from the same sample, sequenced in a study of cytomegalovirus exposure and HLA in healthy donors. Sequencing was performed with immunoSEQ multiplex PCR; in TCRdb, only in-frame clones are kept and a portion is missing. Of about 350,000 clones listed, around 90% are singletons. The sequencing sample was made of PBMCs. The receptors come from a woman aged 30 to 39 in good health and CMV-seropositive.

J is TRBJ2-7 and V is TRBV4-3; unclear D gene. Germline loops: CDR1 LGHNA, CDR2 YSLEER. CDR3 length: 15 residues. Trimming took off 1 base at V and 3 bases at J, with 13 bases between the two ends. In DNA form, the CDR3 reads TGCGCCAGCAGCCAAGGGCTCCCCCTCCTCTACGAGCAGTACTTC. Residues: CASSQGLPLLYEQYF.

The gene calls are TRBV7-9 and TRBJ2-7, with 11 bases identical to TRBD1. From germline, CDR1 is SEHNR and CDR2 FQNEAQ (reference sequence). The CDR3 totals 15 residues. Losses at the gene ends were 5 bases for V and 3 bases for J; bases not matched to a gene: 6. CDR3 in amino acids: CASSPPGTGGYEQYF. In nucleotides, the CDR3 is TGTGCCAGCAGCCCACCCGGGACAGGGGGCTACGAGCAGTACTTC.

The rearrangement joins TRBV2 to TRBJ2-7, with TRBD1 matching over 7 bases. The ends lost 1 base at V and 0 bases at J; junction bases unmatched: 3. Germline lookup yields CDR1 SNHLY and CDR2 FYNNEI. The length of the CDR3 is 15 residues. The CDR3 sequence is CASSEEWTGSYEQYF. CDR3 sequence (DNA): TGTGCCAGCAGTGAAGAGTGGACAGGCTCCTACGAGCAGTACTTC.

V is TRBV2 and J is TRBJ2-1, with D tentatively TRBD2 (6 bases). This CDR3 is 13 amino acids long. V was trimmed by 8 bases and J by 0 bases, leaving 8 bases between them. The germline V gene has CDR1 SNHLY and CDR2 FYNNEI. CDR3 bases: TGTGCCAGCGCGGGGAGCTCCTACAATGAGCAGTTCTTC. Amino acid sequence: CASAGSSYNEQFF.

The rearrangement links TRBV27 to TRBJ2-7; 7 positions agree with TRBD2. V lost 3 bases to trimming and J lost 6 bases; unmatched junction nucleotides: 11. The CDR3 is 15 residues long. Germline V CDR1 and CDR2: MNHEY, SMNVEV (reference sequence). CDR3 nucleotides: TGTGCCAGCAGTTTGCGGCGGGGAGGGAGCGCCGAGCAGTACTTC. Translation gives CASSLRRGGSAEQYF.

The chain employs TRBV4-3 and TRBJ2-7, with 8 positions matching TRBD1. The CDR3 runs to 17 residues. CDR1 is LGHNA, CDR2 YSLEER, per germline. V lost 0 bases and J lost 5; bases outside the gene matches: 12. CDR3 coding DNA: TGCGCCAGCAGCCAAGAATATAGGCAGGGGGCATACCACGAGCAGTACTTC. This sequence encodes CASSQEYRQGAYHEQYF.

This sequence joins TRBV28 and TRBJ1-1; D uncertain. The CDR3 extends over 12 amino acids. Trimming cost V 3 bases and J 8 bases, with 10 bases left between them. Per germline, CDR1 MDHEN and CDR2 SYDVKM. CDR3 protein: CASSFLLTEAFF. In DNA form, the CDR3 reads TGTGCCAGCAGTTTCCTTTTGACGGAAGCTTTCTTT.

The V call is TRBV27, the J call TRBJ2-1; no firm D call. The germline V and J ends were trimmed by 9 bases and 1 base, with 22 bases remaining between them. Germline loops: CDR1 MNHEY, CDR2 SMNVEV (reference sequence). The CDR3 has 17 amino acids. In DNA form, the CDR3 reads TGTGCCAGTCGCCTCCTCATGACGGCAGAGTCCTACAATGAGCAGTTCTTC. It specifies CASRLLMTAESYNEQFF.

The rearrangement links TRBV5-1 to TRBJ1-5, with D possibly matching TRBD1 (6 bases). CDR1 and CDR2 (germline): SGHRS, YFSETQ. The CDR3 sequence is 16 residues long. The V end lost 0 bases, the J end lost 1 base, and 11 bases lay between the germline ends. The CDR3 protein is CASSLGSGASNQPQHF. For the CDR3, the DNA is TGCGCCAGCAGCTTGGGTTCAGGGGCCAGCAATCAGCCCCAGCATTTT.

This clone was counted once. V gene TRBV2 combines with J gene TRBJ1-1; D is unclear. Germline V gene lookup returns CDR1 SNHLY and CDR2 FYNNEI. V lost 5 bases to trimming and J lost 7 bases, with 11 bases between them. This CDR3 contains 12 residues. The CDR3 protein is CASSRGVDEAFF. In DNA form, the CDR3 reads TGTGCCAGCAGTCGAGGAGTGGATGAAGCTTTCTTT.

The sample holds one count of this clone. The J gene is TRBJ2-7, the V gene TRBV5-4, with D possibly being TRBD1 (6 bases). The CDR3 loop spans 15 amino acids. V was shortened by 5 bases and J by 2 bases, with 17 bases between the two germline ends. Germline-derived CDR1 and CDR2 are SGHNT and YYREEE (reference sequence). CDR3 amino acids: CASSSPNRAPYEQYF. In nucleotides, the CDR3 is TGTGCCAGCAGTTCTCCGAACAGGGCCCCCTACGAGCAGTACTTC.

As to this clone: A much larger clone lies one base from this, so it may be a read error. This rearrangement joins TRBV4-3 to TRBJ1-2, with 10 bases identical to TRBD1. Germline values: CDR1 LGHNA, CDR2 YSLEER. The ends lost 4 bases at V and 2 bases at J; junction bases unmatched: 1. This CDR3 comprises 14 residues. CDR3 nucleotide sequence: TGCGCCAGCAGCCCGGGACAGGGGAACTATGGCTACACCTTC. This codes for CASSPGQGNYGYTF.

The chain has TRBV15 and TRBJ2-6; TRBD2 might be the D (5 bases). Germline CDR1 reads LNHNV; CDR2 reads YYDKDF (reference sequence). V was clipped by 6 bases and J by 2 bases, with 11 bases between them. The CDR3 is 15 amino acids. The CDR3, as DNA: TGTGCCACCAGTGGAGGCCAGACTGGGGCCAACGTCCTGACTTTC. Translated: CATSGGQTGANVLTF.

The chain combines TRBV15 with TRBJ2-1; 9 bases line up with TRBD2. Per germline, CDR1 LNHNV and CDR2 YYDKDF (reference sequence). Losses at the gene ends were 7 bases for V and 8 bases for J; bases not matched to a gene: 6. The CDR3 runs 13 residues. The CDR3 here is CATMAGGFDEQFF. CDR3 nucleotides: TGTGCCACCATGGCGGGAGGGTTCGATGAGCAGTTCTTC.

This clone was detected a few times. This sequence joins TRBV7-3 and TRBJ1-5; D remains ambiguous. Germline loops: CDR1 SGHTA, CDR2 FQGTGA. The V end was cut by 5 bases, the J end by 2 bases, with 13 bases between. The CDR3 covers 15 residues. The CDR3 reads CASSLFRRGNQPQHF. In nucleotides, the CDR3 is TGTGCCAGCAGCCTTTTCAGGAGAGGCAATCAGCCCCAGCATTTT.

The rearrangement joins TRBV28 to TRBJ2-7; maybe TRBD2 (6 bases). Trimming shortened V by 2 bases and J by 0 bases, and 14 bases separated the two germline ends. Germline V gene lookup returns CDR1 MDHEN and CDR2 SYDVKM. This CDR3 is 16 amino acids long. The CDR3 nucleotides are TGTGCCAGCAGTTTAGCTTGGGACTTCGACTCCTACGAGCAGTACTTC. This codes for CASSLAWDFDSYEQYF.

Concerning this clone: The CDR3 ends on some other residue instead of the conserved phenylalanine or tryptophan, so this is likely a read error. The DNA is omitted, as the CDR3 cannot be located on it reliably, and the CDR3 follows TCRdb's listing. V and J are TRBV25-1 and TRBJ2-3; the table's D call of TRBD2 was not tested on the DNA. The CDR3 comprises 14 residues, both ends counted. Germline CDR1 is MGHDK and CDR2 is SYGVNS. CDR3 sequence: CASSESSGNPTSFY.

This sequence joins TRBV28 and TRBJ1-6; possible D gene TRBD1, 6 bases. Germline V gene lookup returns CDR1 MDHEN and CDR2 SYDVKM. Trimming stripped 6 bases from V and 7 bases from J, with 19 bases between. The CDR3 has 16 amino acids. CDR3 in amino acids: CASSHLGEGGNSPLHF. CDR3 nucleotides: TGTGCCAGCAGCCACCTGGGGGAGGGGGGAAATTCACCCCTCCACTTT.

The chain couples TRBV27 to TRBJ2-7; D may be TRBD1 (7 bases). V lost 5 bases and J 2 bases, leaving 16 bases between the germline ends. Germline CDR1 and CDR2: MNHEY and SMNVEV (reference sequence). This CDR3 region has 15 residues. CDR3 amino acids: CASSRGTVVTYEQYF. DNA for the CDR3: TGTGCCAGCAGTCGCGGGACAGTAGTTACCTACGAGCAGTACTTC.

This chain links TRBV23-1 with TRBJ1-1; perhaps TRBD1 as D (5 bases). TRBV23-1 is designated an ORF whose function remains uncertain. The CDR3 is 16 residues long. The V gene lost 1 base and the J gene lost 3 bases, with 15 bases spanning the gap. The CDR3 spells CASSQWRDYVDTEAFF. Written as DNA, the CDR3 is TGCGCCAGCAGTCAATGGAGGGACTACGTGGACACTGAAGCTTTCTTT.

The chain has TRBV19 and TRBJ2-3; D is possibly TRBD2 (6 bases). Germline V gene data show CDR1 as LNHDA and CDR2 as SQIVND (reference sequence). Trimming took 5 bases from V and 9 from J, leaving 18 bases between them. CDR3 length: 14 residues. The CDR3: CASSSRGDGGTQYF. CDR3 coding DNA: TGTGCCAGTAGTTCTCGCGGGGACGGGGGAACGCAGTATTTT.

This chain joins TRBV5-6 and TRBJ2-3; D is ambiguous. Trimming took 2 bases from V and 0 from J, leaving 10 bases between them. This CDR3 has 15 amino acids. Germline V lookup: CDR1 SGHDT, CDR2 YYEEEE. The DNA of the CDR3 is TGTGCCAGCAGCTTCGACGGAACTAGCACAGATACGCAGTATTTT. Encoded protein: CASSFDGTSTDTQYF.

The V gene is TRBV4-3, the J gene TRBJ1-2; D is ambiguous. V lost 1 base to trimming and J lost 7 bases, with 13 bases between them. The germline gives CDR1 LGHNA, CDR2 YSLEER. This CDR3 spans 14 amino acids. The CDR3 here is CASSQGSIEGGYTF. Here the CDR3 DNA reads TGCGCCAGCAGCCAAGGGAGTATCGAGGGTGGCTACACCTTC.

In this sample, this clone turned up once. The chain combines TRBV7-3 with TRBJ1-1; D might be TRBD1 (5 bases). In germline, CDR1 is SGHTA, CDR2 FQGTGA. Trimming left V 1 base short and J 0 bases short, with 9 bases between. The CDR3 consists of 15 residues. CDR3 in DNA: TGTGCCAGCAGCTTAAGTCCAGGGATGAACACTGAAGCTTTCTTT. It translates to CASSLSPGMNTEAFF.

The V and J genes are TRBV2 and TRBJ2-3; TRBD1 matches at 8 bases. CDR1 is SNHLY, CDR2 FYNNEI, per germline. This CDR3 is 16 amino acids long. With 8 bases clipped from V and 1 base from J, the junction kept 11 bases outside the gene matches. In DNA, the CDR3 is TGTGCCAGCCTAACAGGGGGTACCGCCGGCACAGATACGCAGTATTTT. It encodes CASLTGGTAGTDTQYF.

The chain links TRBV19 to TRBJ2-7; D is ambiguous. CDR3 length: 16 amino acids. The germline V gene encodes CDR1 LNHDA and CDR2 SQIVND (reference sequence). V shed 3 bases and J shed 2 bases, with 17 bases lying between them. The CDR3, as DNA: TGTGCCAGTAGTATTCAGTCAACAAGGTTTACCTACGAGCAGTACTTC. Protein: CASSIQSTRFTYEQYF.

A few counts support this clone. The rearrangement joins TRBV28 to TRBJ2-7; D is uncertain. This CDR3 spans 13 amino acids. V shed 6 bases and J shed 2 bases, with 11 bases lying between them. In germline, CDR1 is MDHEN, CDR2 SYDVKM. The CDR3 loop reads CASSPGGTYEQYF. The CDR3 DNA reads TGTGCCAGCAGCCCAGGCGGTACCTACGAGCAGTACTTC.

The J gene is TRBJ2-1, the V gene TRBV4-3; 7 bases fit TRBD2. Germline assignment: CDR1 LGHNA and CDR2 YSLEER. Losses at the gene ends were 4 bases for V and 2 bases for J; bases not matched to a gene: 5. The CDR3 has 15 residues. The DNA for the CDR3 is TGCGCCAGCAGCCGCAGCGGGAAAGCCTACAATGAGCAGTTCTTC. Its protein product is CASSRSGKAYNEQFF.

The V gene is TRBV5-4, the J gene TRBJ2-1; possible D gene TRBD2, 6 bases. The CDR3 length is 17 residues. Germline assignment: CDR1 SGHNT and CDR2 YYREEE (reference sequence). V lost 1 base and J lost 9, with 23 bases in between. The CDR3 reads CASSLWFGGDFLGEQFF. DNA of the CDR3: TGTGCCAGCAGCTTGTGGTTTGGTGGGGACTTCCTCGGTGAGCAGTTCTTC.

The chain has TRBV4-3 and TRBJ2-1, with no clear D. Trimming cost V 0 bases and J 8 bases, with 8 bases left between them. The CDR3 covers 13 residues. CDR1 is LGHNA, CDR2 YSLEER, per germline. In nucleotides, the CDR3 is TGCGCCAGCAGCCAAGAGTGGGATTATGAGCAGTTCTTC. Protein sequence: CASSQEWDYEQFF.

The DNA of the CDR3 is TGTGCCAGTAGTATCTGGGGAGGGACAGGTTTCCGCGGGAGGGCTTACAATGAGCAGTTCTTC. This codes for CASSIWGGTGFRGRAYNEQFF. The chain carries TRBV19 and TRBJ2-1; a possible D gene is TRBD2 (9 bases). The V gene's germline CDR1 is LNHDA and CDR2 SQIVND (reference sequence). The length of the CDR3 is 21 residues. Trimming stripped 3 bases from V and 4 bases from J, with 31 bases between. The whole variable domain, filled in from reference TRBV19 and TRBJ2-1, reads DGGITQSPKYLFRKEGQNVTLSCEQNLNHDAMYWYRQDPGQGLRLIYYSQIVNDFQKGDIAEGYSVSREKKESFPLTVTSAQKNPTAFYLCASSIWGGTGFRGRAYNEQFFGPGTRLTVL.

This clone showed up just once. The rearrangement joins TRBV5-6 to TRBJ1-2, with unresolved D. The V end was cut by 1 base, the J end by 6 bases, with 16 bases between. The germline V gene has CDR1 SGHDT and CDR2 YYEEEE. The CDR3 spans 15 residues. The CDR3 DNA sequence: TGTGCCAGCAGCTTGTTGAGAGGAAGATTAAATGGCTACACCTTC. Translated: CASSLLRGRLNGYTF.